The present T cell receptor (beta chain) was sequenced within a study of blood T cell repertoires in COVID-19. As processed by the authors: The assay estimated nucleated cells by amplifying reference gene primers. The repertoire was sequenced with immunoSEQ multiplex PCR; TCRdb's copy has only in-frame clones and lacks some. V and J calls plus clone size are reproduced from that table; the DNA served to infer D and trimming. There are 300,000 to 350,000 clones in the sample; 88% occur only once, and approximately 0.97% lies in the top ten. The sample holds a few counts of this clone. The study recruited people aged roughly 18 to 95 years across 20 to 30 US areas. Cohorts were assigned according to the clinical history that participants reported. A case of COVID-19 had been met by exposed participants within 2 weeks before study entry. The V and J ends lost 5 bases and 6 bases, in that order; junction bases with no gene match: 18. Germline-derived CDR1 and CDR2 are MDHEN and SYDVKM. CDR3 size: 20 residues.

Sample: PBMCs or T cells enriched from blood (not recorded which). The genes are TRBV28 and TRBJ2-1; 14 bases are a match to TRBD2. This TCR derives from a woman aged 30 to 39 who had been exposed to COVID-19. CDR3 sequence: CASSRKTGLAGVFGVNEQFF. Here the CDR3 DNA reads TGTGCCAGCAGTAGAAAGACGGGACTAGCGGGAGTGTTCGGCGTCAATGAGCAGTTCTTC.